This T cell receptor beta chain stems from a study of graft-versus-host responses after intestinal transplantation. Study as a whole: Among the recipients, all got anti-thymocyte globulin induction and then tacrolimus and steroids for about three years. Overall study results and limits: Across patients carrying graft-donor T cell macrochimerism, allografts held high graft-versus-host to host-versus-graft clonal ratios.

CDR3 length: 16 amino acids. Germline V gene sequence: CDR1 KGHSH, CDR2 LQKENI. Trimming pared 3 bases from V and 0 bases from J, leaving 15 bases between. Profiling relied on immunoSEQ multiplex PCR, and the TCRdb table lists in-frame clones only, not all of them. In the table there are approximately 75,000 clones, around 96% of which are singletons. For this clone: Its antigen is still unknown.

The V gene is TRBV18, the J gene TRBJ2-7; D perhaps matches TRBD1 (6 bases). Sequencing used unstimulated CD8+ T cells sorted from spleen or lymph node cells, obtained before intestinal transplant. This receptor was identified in a human donor who received an intestinal transplant. As DNA, the CDR3 is TGTGCCAGCTCACCGAACTCCAACAGGGACTCCTACGAGCAGTACTTC. It is translated as CASSPNSNRDSYEQYF.